The 30 T cell receptor beta chains in this list originate from one sample, sequenced in a study of T cells in localized non-small cell lung cancer. TCRdb keeps only in-frame clones here, not all; method: immunoSEQ multiplex PCR. The sample has 1,400 or so clones, around 22% seen once. The sample was normal lung tissue next to the tumor, taken before any cancer treatment. The receptors come from a man aged 18-49 years with stage II lung adenocarcinoma.

This clone was found a few times. This chain connects TRBV6-8 to TRBJ1-5; TRBD1 matches at 8 bases. CDR3 length: 13 residues. Germline lookup yields CDR1 MNHGY and CDR2 SAAAGT. V was clipped by 6 bases and J by 5 bases; unmatched bases: 3. CDR3 bases: TGTGCCAGCAGGATGACAGGGGATCAGCCCCAGCATTTT. Its protein is CASRMTGDQPQHF.

There are a few counts of this clone. V and J are TRBV6-8 and TRBJ2-7; D unresolved. This CDR3 region has 15 residues. Deletions cut 2 bases from V and 2 bases from J, with 13 bases between. The germline V gene has CDR1 MNHGY and CDR2 SAAAGT. In nucleotides, the CDR3 is TGTGCCAGCAGTTACAATATCGCTTATCCCTACGAGCAGTACTTC. Residues: CASSYNIAYPYEQYF.

The table lists this clone with a few counts. The chain couples TRBV19 to TRBJ2-7, with D uncertain. Trimming removed 1 base from V and 4 bases from J, with 8 bases in between. Germline-derived CDR1 and CDR2 are LNHDA and SQIVND (reference sequence). This CDR3 region has 13 residues. In nucleotides, the CDR3 is TGTGCCAGTAGTATAGGGCTACCGTACGAGCAGTACTTC. Translation gives CASSIGLPYEQYF.

This chain uses TRBV6-8 with TRBJ2-2; TRBD2 matches 8 bases. With V trimmed by 6 bases and J by 3 bases, 3 bases remained unmatched. Germline assignment: CDR1 MNHGY and CDR2 SAAAGT. The CDR3 totals 14 residues. CDR3: CASSGGADTGELFF. The CDR3 region has the DNA TGTGCCAGCAGCGGGGGGGCCGACACCGGGGAGCTGTTTTTT.

The DNA for the CDR3 is TGCGCCAGCAGCCAAGGGGGACAGGGAAACTATGGCTACACCTTC. Protein sequence: CASSQGGQGNYGYTF. The chain combines TRBV4-1 with TRBJ1-2; 9 bases agree with TRBD1. V was clipped by 1 base and J by 2 bases; unmatched bases: 2. The CDR3 consists of 15 residues. From germline, CDR1 is MGHRA and CDR2 YSYEKL.

This clone was counted once. The chain couples TRBV19 to TRBJ1-5; TRBD1 aligns across 9 bases. Germline V lookup: CDR1 LNHDA, CDR2 SQIVND (reference sequence). V lost 9 bases to trimming and J lost 7 bases; unmatched junction nucleotides: 7. The CDR3 runs 13 residues. Written as DNA, the CDR3 is TGTGCCAGCCCGGACAGGGGAAGCCAGCCCCAGCATTTT. Residues: CASPDRGSQPQHF.

This clone is labeled medium-sized. The chain is built from TRBV6-8 and TRBJ2-3; D perhaps matches TRBD1 (5 bases). The V gene lost 0 bases and the J gene lost 2 bases, with 9 bases spanning the gap. The germline gives CDR1 MNHGY, CDR2 SAAAGT. The CDR3 is made up of 15 amino acids. The CDR3 loop reads CASSYSGALTDTQYF. The CDR3, as DNA: TGTGCCAGCAGTTACTCTGGGGCTCTCACAGATACGCAGTATTTT.

The chain links TRBV23-1 to TRBJ1-5; possibly TRBD1 for D (5 bases). TRBV23-1 is known as an ORF, though its function is uncertain. V was clipped by 7 bases and J by 9 bases, with 19 bases between them. This CDR3 region has 14 residues. The CDR3 region is CASTWLGGAPPQHF. The CDR3 DNA is TGCGCCAGCACCTGGTTGGGGGGAGCTCCGCCCCAGCATTTT.

This clone showed up just once. J is TRBJ1-6 and V is TRBV29-1; 9 bases fit TRBD1. Germline CDR1 is SQVTM and CDR2 is ANQGSEA. The CDR3 covers 13 residues. With V trimmed by 7 bases and J by 7 bases, 5 bases remained unmatched. The CDR3 DNA follows: TGCAGCGCTAGGGGACAGGGCAATTCACCCCTCCACTTT. It yields the protein CSARGQGNSPLHF. Combining the CDR3 with reference TRBV29-1 and TRBJ1-6 gives the whole variable domain SAVISQKPSRDICQRGTSLTIQCQVDSQVTMMFWYRQQPGQSLTLIATANQGSEATYESGFVIDKFPISRPNLTFSTLTVSNMSPEDSSIYLCSARGQGNSPLHFGNGTRLTVT.

This clone is judged large. V and J are TRBV11-3 and TRBJ2-2, with TRBD1 matching 9 bases. The CDR3 has 15 residues. Trimming at V came to 5 bases and at J to 6 bases, leaving 7 bases not matched to a gene. From germline, CDR1 is SGHNT and CDR2 YENEEA. Written as DNA, the CDR3 is TGTGCCAGCAGCGTCCGGGACAGGGCCCCCGGGGAGCTGTTTTTT. Translated, it gives CASSVRDRAPGELFF.

The table lists this clone with a few counts. The gene calls are TRBV11-3 and TRBJ2-7, with 8 bases aligning to TRBD1. Germline CDR1 and CDR2: SGHNT and YENEEA. The CDR3 has 16 residues. Germline trimming cut 5 bases from V and 5 bases from J; bases unmatched to any gene: 14. The CDR3 loop is CASSVLPGQVIDEQYF. CDR3 nucleotide sequence: TGTGCCAGCAGCGTGCTACCGGGACAGGTTATCGACGAGCAGTACTTC.

The rearrangement joins TRBV6-7 to TRBJ2-7; D is uncertain. TRBV6-7 is noted as an ORF with a role that remains uncertain. The CDR3 has 11 residues. Trimming took off 5 bases at V and 4 bases at J, with 6 bases between the two ends. The CDR3 region has the DNA TGTGCCAGCAGTACTGAGTACGAGCAGTACTTC. This sequence encodes CASSTEYEQYF.

Only a few counts were recorded for this clone. At one of its ends the junction is not consistent with the germline gene, which may arise from a read error. The genes are TRBV16 and TRBJ2-3; possibly TRBD1 for D (6 bases). This CDR3 contains 13 residues. In germline, CDR1 is KGHSY, CDR2 FQNENV. The CDR3 DNA follows: TGTGCCAGCAGCCAATTTGGTGGGGGCCTCCCGGAATTT. It is translated as CASSQFGGGLPEF.

V usage is TRBV18 and J usage is TRBJ2-2; weak D call: TRBD1 (5 bases). This CDR3 region has 16 residues. With 3 bases removed from V and 4 bases from J, the gap between germline ends came to 15 bases. Germline V gene lookup returns CDR1 KGHSH and CDR2 LQKENI. CDR3: CASSPEQGLFTGELFF. The CDR3 DNA reads as TGTGCCAGCTCACCCGAGCAGGGATTATTCACCGGGGAGCTGTTTTTT.

This clone was counted between two and nine times. The rearrangement uses TRBV6-8 and TRBJ2-7, with unresolved D. Per germline, CDR1 MNHGY and CDR2 SAAAGT. This CDR3 has 14 amino acids. V was trimmed by 5 bases and J by 0 bases, leaving 11 bases between them. As DNA, the CDR3 is TGTGCCAGCAGTCCCTCAGGTTCCTCCTACGAGCAGTACTTC. Protein product: CASSPSGSSYEQYF.

This clone was picked up a small number of times. The chain employs TRBV6-8 and TRBJ2-3; 8 bases agree with TRBD2. CDR1 and CDR2 (germline): MNHGY, SAAAGT. The CDR3 has 16 amino acids. The J segment lost 0 bases and the V segment lost 6 bases, leaving 8 bases of the junction unmatched. The CDR3 DNA sequence: TGTGCCAGCAGATCACCTGCTAGCGGGAGCACAGATACGCAGTATTTT. Translated: CASRSPASGSTDTQYF.

The rearrangement links TRBV6-8 to TRBJ2-7; D is unclear. This CDR3 has 13 residues. Trimming pared 8 bases from V and 0 bases from J, leaving 11 bases between. CDR1 MNHGY and CDR2 SAAAGT come from the germline V gene. The CDR3 is CASVPRPSYEQYF. The CDR3 nucleotides are TGTGCCAGCGTCCCTAGACCCTCCTACGAGCAGTACTTC.

This clone showed up just a few times. The genes are TRBV11-3 and TRBJ2-7; D may be TRBD1 or TRBD2 (6 bases each). This CDR3 region has 15 residues. V was cut by 2 bases and J by 3 bases, with 14 bases left in between. Per the germline V gene, CDR1 is SGHNT and CDR2 is YENEEA. The CDR3 bases are TGTGCCAGCAGCTTATCAGGGGCGGGGAGCTACGAGCAGTACTTC. Amino acid sequence: CASSLSGAGSYEQYF.

The gene calls are TRBV11-3 and TRBJ1-1; possibly TRBD1 for D (6 bases). The CDR3 is 15 amino acids. The germline V gene encodes CDR1 SGHNT and CDR2 YENEEA. Trimming cost V 5 bases and J 4 bases, with 17 bases left between them. For the CDR3, the DNA is TGTGCCAGCAGCCGCGACAGGACGGGGGGCACTGAAGCTTTCTTT. It yields the protein CASSRDRTGGTEAFF.

This clone appeared a few times. The rearrangement links TRBV7-6 to TRBJ1-3; tentatively, D is TRBD1 (5 bases). Germline-derived CDR1 and CDR2 are SGHVS and FNYEAQ. The CDR3 contains 15 residues. Trimming removed 4 bases from V and 4 bases from J, with 14 bases in between. The DNA for the CDR3 is TGTGCCAGCAGCTCAACTCAGACAGCAGGAAACACCATATATTTT. Its protein is CASSSTQTAGNTIYF.

This chain uses TRBV6-8 with TRBJ2-2, with 7 bases fitting TRBD1. Germline lookup yields CDR1 MNHGY and CDR2 SAAAGT. This CDR3 has 15 residues. V trimming: 6 bases; J trimming: 2 bases; junction bases outside the gene matches: 6. In DNA, the CDR3 is TGTGCCAGCAGGCCGGGACAGACCAACACCGGGGAGCTGTTTTTT. This codes for CASRPGQTNTGELFF.

The chain has TRBV30 and TRBJ2-7; 10 nucleotides align to TRBD2. CDR1 and CDR2 from the germline V gene are GTSNPN and SVGIG (reference sequence). This CDR3 comprises 14 residues. Germline trimming cut 0 bases from V and 5 bases from J; bases unmatched to any gene: 4. In nucleotides, the CDR3 is TGTGCCTGGAGTGTAGCGGGGGGGCTGAACGAGCAGTACTTC. Its translation is CAWSVAGGLNEQYF.

This clone is judged medium-sized. The gene calls are TRBV9 and TRBJ2-3; D assignment may be TRBD1 or TRBD2 (5 bases each). Trimming shortened V by 4 bases and J by 2 bases, and 14 bases separated the two germline ends. From germline, CDR1 is SGDLS and CDR2 YYNGEE. The CDR3 has 15 residues. The CDR3 DNA reads as TGTGCCAGCAGCCCAAAAGCCGGGACCACAGATACGCAGTATTTT. This sequence encodes CASSPKAGTTDTQYF.

This clone qualifies as large. The chain couples TRBV9 to TRBJ2-2; TRBD1 aligns across 7 bases. The V and J ends lost 4 bases and 1 base, in that order; junction bases with no gene match: 7. Germline CDR1 is SGDLS and CDR2 is YYNGEE. The CDR3 totals 16 residues. CDR3 sequence reads: CASSFRQGMNTGELFF. The CDR3 region has the DNA TGTGCCAGCAGCTTTCGACAGGGTATGAACACCGGGGAGCTGTTTTTT.

The CDR3 spells CASSEAAGGVQPQHF. The CDR3, as DNA: TGTGCCAGCAGTGAAGCCGCAGGGGGTGTTCAGCCCCAGCATTTT. The chain recombines TRBV9 with TRBJ1-5; 7 positions agree with TRBD1. Looked up from germline, CDR1 is SGDLS and CDR2 is YYNGEE. The CDR3 covers 15 residues. V gave up 5 bases and J gave up 6 bases; unmatched junction bases: 11.

V usage is TRBV5-1 and J usage is TRBJ2-1; 10 bases match TRBD2. J was trimmed by 7 bases and V by 2 bases; bases with no gene match: 9. Germline assignment: CDR1 SGHRS and CDR2 YFSETQ. This CDR3 comprises 16 residues. CDR3 loop: CASSFNSGGTTNEQFF. In nucleotides, the CDR3 is TGCGCCAGCAGCTTCAATAGCGGGGGGACAACTAATGAGCAGTTCTTC.

The gene calls are TRBV11-3 and TRBJ2-1; D is undetermined. Germline V gene data show CDR1 as SGHNT and CDR2 as YENEEA. The CDR3 totals 15 residues. Trimming removed 3 bases at V and 0 bases at J, with 9 bases between. The chain's CDR3 is CASSLEQHSYNEQFF. CDR3 nucleotides: TGTGCCAGCAGCTTGGAACAACACTCCTACAATGAGCAGTTCTTC.

V gene TRBV6-8 combines with J gene TRBJ1-6; 7 bases are shared with TRBD1. V trimming: 5 bases; J trimming: 4 bases; junction bases outside the gene matches: 5. CDR1 and CDR2 from the germline V gene are MNHGY and SAAAGT. The CDR3 runs to 15 residues. The CDR3 region is CASSEEQGYNSPLHF. CDR3 bases: TGTGCCAGCAGTGAGGAACAGGGGTATAATTCACCCCTCCACTTT.

This clone came up a few times. This chain uses TRBV5-1 with TRBJ2-6; D call uncertain. The CDR3 has 14 amino acids. Germline-derived CDR1 and CDR2 are SGHRS and YFSETQ. V was shortened by 3 bases and J by 4 bases, with 8 bases between the two germline ends. The DNA of the CDR3 is TGCGCCAGCAGCTCCGGCCTGGGGGCCAACGTCCTGACTTTC. Its protein product is CASSSGLGANVLTF.

In this sample, this clone is medium-sized (0.01 to 0.1%). The chain couples TRBV4-1 to TRBJ2-7; 9 bases line up with TRBD2. V trimming: 4 bases; J trimming: 3 bases; junction bases outside the gene matches: 10. This CDR3 has 16 residues. Germline V lookup: CDR1 MGHRA, CDR2 YSYEKL. CDR3 loop: CASSRSPSSGVYEQYF. The CDR3 DNA sequence: TGCGCCAGCAGCCGGTCCCCCTCTAGCGGGGTCTACGAGCAGTACTTC.